This TCR beta chain was sequenced for a study of T cell changes during pregnancy in multiple sclerosis. This CDR3 is built from 11 residues. Trimming left V 2 bases short and J 6 bases short, with 6 bases between. The germline V gene encodes CDR1 GTSNPN and CDR2 SVGIG (reference sequence). Sequencing was performed with immunoSEQ multiplex PCR; in TCRdb, only in-frame clones are kept and a portion is missing. This sample has 85,000 to 100,000 clones, with around 92% found just once. V usage is TRBV30 and J usage is TRBJ2-3; no reliable D call. This TCR was sampled from a female donor with multiple sclerosis, enrolled in a pregnancy study. Sequencing was performed on peripheral blood, taken after pregnancy. The CDR3 loop is CAWSLGDTQYF. The CDR3, as DNA: TGTGCCTGGAGTTTGGGCGATACGCAGTATTTT.